Listed below are T cell receptor beta chains from one sample, sequenced in a study of blood T cell repertoires in COVID-19. Libraries were prepared by immunoSEQ multiplex PCR; TCRdb keeps only in-frame clonotypes and omits some of them. The profile shows 470,000 or so clones, approximately 90% of them singletons. Sample: peripheral blood. These TCRs come from a young woman with acute or convalescent COVID-19. The CDR3 runs from the conserved cysteine through the conserved F or W. D genes are given only for firm matches. Some rows mark clone size as missing; the rest say once, few, many or name a class of expanded clone.

v_call	d_call	clone_size	j_call	cdr3_aa	cdr3_nt
TRBV20-1	TRBD2	NA	TRBJ2-5	CSAIDRSGGDQETQYF	TGCAGTGCTATTGATCGTAGCGGGGGGGATCAAGAGACCCAGTACTTC
TRBV7-2	NA	NA	TRBJ1-3	CASSRNHRGNTIYF	TGTGCCAGCAGCCGTAATCACAGGGGAAACACCATATATTTT
TRBV6-5	TRBD2	NA	TRBJ2-5	CASSYALAGEQETQYF	TGTGCCAGCAGTTACGCCCTAGCGGGGGAACAAGAGACCCAGTACTTC
TRBV30	TRBD2	once	TRBJ2-5	CAWSLPEFWRGETQYF	TGTGCCTGGAGTCTCCCCGAGTTTTGGCGGGGGGAGACCCAGTACTTC
TRBV6-2/TRBV6-3	TRBD1	NA	TRBJ1-6	CASSSGQGNNSPLHF	TGTGCCAGCAGTTCCGGACAGGGGAACAATTCACCCCTCCACTTT
TRBV10-2	NA	NA	TRBJ1-4	CASSETPTATNEKLFF	TGCGCCAGCAGTGAGACACCCACAGCAACTAATGAAAAACTGTTTTTT
TRBV2	NA	NA	TRBJ2-1	CASRAEVEQKFF	TGTGCCAGCAGGGCCGAGGTTGAGCAGAAGTTCTTC
TRBV3-1/TRBV3-2	TRBD1	NA	TRBJ2-1	CASSQGQGGDEQFF	TGTGCCAGCAGCCAGGGACAGGGGGGTGACGAGCAGTTCTTC
TRBV5-1	NA	NA	TRBJ2-3	CASTWDFPDTQYF	TGCGCCAGCACCTGGGACTTCCCAGATACGCAGTATTTT
TRBV3-1/TRBV3-2	NA	NA	TRBJ1-6	CASSQTGYNSPLHF	TGTGCCAGCAGCCAAACAGGTTATAATTCACCCCTCCACTTT
TRBV28	NA	NA	TRBJ1-2	CASISRGGGSRGYTF	TGTGCCAGCATCTCCCGGGGAGGTGGCAGTCGGGGCTACACCTTC
TRBV18	NA	NA	TRBJ2-3	CASSPKADASTDTQYF	TGTGCCAGCTCACCTAAGGCGGATGCTAGCACAGATACGCAGTATTTT